The text below deals with one T cell receptor beta chain. Individuals aged 18 to 89 years were recruited from 24 US areas. Each participant's cohort was designated according to participant-reported clinical history. Method: immunoSEQ multiplex PCR; TCRdb's copy keeps in-frame clones and lacks some. The sample includes approximately 220,000 clones, roughly 84% seen only once; the top ten take less than 7%. The source of the sample is a study of blood T cell repertoires in COVID-19. V shed 0 bases, J shed 7 bases, and the junction held 6 bases outside the gene matches. The germline gives CDR1 SGHRS, CDR2 YFSETQ. CDR3 length: 15 amino acids.

This TCR was sampled from a woman aged 40 to 49 who had recovered from COVID-19. Specimen: PBMCs or T cells enriched from blood (not recorded which). The V call is TRBV5-1, the J call TRBJ1-4, with TRBD1 identical over 7 bases. The DNA of the CDR3 is TGCGCCAGCAGCTTGGGACCACAGGGGTCTGAAAAACTGTTTTTT. As protein: CASSLGPQGSEKLFF.